A selection of T cell receptor beta chains follows, all from one sample in a study of blood T cell repertoires in COVID-19. The method was immunoSEQ multiplex PCR; TCRdb's version includes in-frame clones alone and lacks a portion of them. The sample shows 200,000 or so clones, about 80% of them seen only once. Sequencing was carried out using PBMCs or T cells enriched from blood (not recorded which). The receptor set was obtained from a man in his fifties or sixties who had recovered from COVID-19. Both conserved end residues are part of each CDR3. D genes are given only for firm matches. Clone size is stated in some rows and not others, as once, few, many or a class when expanded.

V gene	clone size	D gene	J gene	CDR3 DNA	CDR3 protein
TRBV5-6	-	-	TRBJ2-4	TGTGCCAGCAGCATTACTCTAGCCAAAAACATTCAGTACTTC	CASSITLAKNIQYF
TRBV6-5	once	-	TRBJ1-2	TGTGCCAGCAGTTTAACGGAGACTAACTATGGCTACACCTTC	CASSLTETNYGYTF
TRBV7-9	-	-	TRBJ1-5	TGTGCCAGCAGTCCGCAGGGAGGACAGCCCCAGCATTTT	CASSPQGGQPQHF
TRBV7-2	-	TRBD2	TRBJ2-5	TGTGCCAGCAGCCCTACCCAGCGGGGGGGAGAGACCCAGTACTTC	CASSPTQRGGETQYF
TRBV24-1	-	TRBD1	TRBJ2-7	TGTGCCACCAGAACAGGGGTCCCCATACGAAAGTACTTC	CATRTGVPIRKYF
TRBV7-9	few	TRBD1	TRBJ1-1	TGTGCCAGCAGCTTAGCTACAGGGGTGTTGTCTGAAGCTTTCTTT	CASSLATGVLSEAFF
TRBV18	-	TRBD1	TRBJ2-3	TGTGCCAGCTCAGAGACAGGGGCAGACACAGATACGCAGTATTTT	CASSETGADTDTQYF
TRBV10-3	-	TRBD1	TRBJ2-2	TGTGCCATCAGTGATCAGGGGGCGCTTACCGGGGAGCTGTTTTTT	CAISDQGALTGELFF
TRBV2	-	TRBD2	TRBJ2-2	TGTGCCAGCGGAGGCGGGGGGTTGAACACCGGGGAGCTGTTTTTT	CASGGGGLNTGELFF
TRBV7-2	once	TRBD1	TRBJ2-7	TGTGCCAGCAGCTTACAGGGGGCGTCCACCCCCTACGAGCAGTACTTC	CASSLQGASTPYEQYF
TRBV1	-	-	TRBJ2-1	TGCACCAGCAGCCAAGGTGGTCGGGACAGGGGATCCCATGAGCAGTTCTTC	CTSSQGGRDRGSHEQFF
TRBV7-3	-	-	TRBJ2-3	TGTGCCAGCAGCCAAAGCACGGGGATCCTCACAGATACGCAGTATTTT	CASSQSTGILTDTQYF
TRBV29-1	-	TRBD1	TRBJ1-2	TGCAGCGTTGACGACAGGGGCGGCTATGGCTACACCTTC	CSVDDRGGYGYTF
TRBV19	-	TRBD2	TRBJ2-3	TGTGCCAGTAGTACGGGACTAGCGGGGAGCACAGATACGCAGTATTTT	CASSTGLAGSTDTQYF
TRBV18	-	-	TRBJ1-2	TGTGCCAGCTCACCTTCCAGGGGAAACTATGGCTACACCTTC	CASSPSRGNYGYTF
TRBV7-2	few	TRBD1	TRBJ1-1	TGTGCCAGCAGCTTAGCGATGGCCAGGGGGCCCCAGGGCACTGAAGCTTTCTTT	CASSLAMARGPQGTEAFF
TRBV7-2	-	-	TRBJ1-2	TGTGCCAGCAGCTTAGACCCAGGGCTAAGAGAAGGCTACACCTTC	CASSLDPGLREGYTF
TRBV11-2	-	TRBD2	TRBJ2-3	TGTGCCAGCAGCCTAGTGGGGACTATCACAGATACGCAGTATTTT	CASSLVGTITDTQYF
TRBV25-1	-	-	TRBJ1-3	TGTGCCAGCAGTGAATCCGGGTGGGGAAACACCATATATTTT	CASSESGWGNTIYF
TRBV10-3	-	-	TRBJ1-3	TGTGCCATCAGTCGGGGAAACTCTGGAAACACCATATATTTT	CAISRGNSGNTIYF
TRBV19	-	TRBD2	TRBJ2-3	TGTGCCAGTAGTCAGACGTTCACTAGCGGACATACGCAGTATTTT	CASSQTFTSGHTQYF
TRBV9	-	-	TRBJ2-1	TGTGCCAGCAGCGTAGGACAGAGCTCCTACAATGAGCAGTTCTTC	CASSVGQSSYNEQFF
TRBV9	-	TRBD2	TRBJ2-5	TGTGCCAGCAGCGTAGGGGCTAGCGGGGGCCCTGGGGAGACCCAGTACTTC	CASSVGASGGPGETQYF
TRBV18	few	-	TRBJ1-3	TGTGCCAGCTCACCAGAGGGTCAAACTGGAAACACCATATATTTT	CASSPEGQTGNTIYF
TRBV3-1/TRBV3-2	-	TRBD1	TRBJ2-1	TGTGCCAGCAGCCAAGACAGGGGGACAGGCCTTTACAATGAGCAGTTCTTC	CASSQDRGTGLYNEQFF
TRBV2	few	TRBD1	TRBJ1-4	TGTGCCAGCAGTGCAAGACAGGGGACTAATGAAAAACTGTTTTTT	CASSARQGTNEKLFF
TRBV14	-	TRBD1	TRBJ1-1	TGTGCCAGCAGCCAAAACAGGGGGAGGACTGAAGCTTTCTTT	CASSQNRGRTEAFF
TRBV7-9	-	-	TRBJ1-4	TGTGCCAGCAGCTTAGCCAGTGAACTGTTTTTT	CASSLASELFF
TRBV2	-	-	TRBJ1-4	TGTGCCAGCAGGAGGGGGGGCGAGAGTGAAAAACTGTTTTTT	CASRRGGESEKLFF
TRBV27	-	TRBD1	TRBJ1-2	TGTGCCAGCAGTTCGGGACCGGGACAGGGTGGGTTTAGTTATGGCTACACCTTC	CASSSGPGQGGFSYGYTF
TRBV19	-	-	TRBJ2-5	TGTGCCAGTAGTATATCCAGGGAAGAGACCCAGTACTTC	CASSISREETQYF
TRBV18	-	TRBD1	TRBJ1-2	TGTGCCAGCTCATCTTCGCCCGACAGGGCTCGGGGCTACACCTTC	CASSSSPDRARGYTF
TRBV7-9	-	-	TRBJ1-3	TGTGCCAGCAGCTTAGGAGTTGTTGGAAACACCATATATTTT	CASSLGVVGNTIYF
TRBV7-8	few	-	TRBJ1-2	TGTGCCAGCAGCTTCAGCAGGGAGGTTCTCGTTGGCTACACCTTC	CASSFSREVLVGYTF
TRBV5-6	few	TRBD2	TRBJ2-1	TGTGCCAGCACCCCTAGCGGGGACCCCTACAATGAGCAGTTCTTC	CASTPSGDPYNEQFF
TRBV5-4	-	TRBD1	TRBJ2-1	TGTGCCAGCAGCTCCAAACCGGGACAGGGAAACAATGAGCAGTTCTTC	CASSSKPGQGNNEQFF
TRBV30	-	TRBD1	TRBJ1-4	TGTGCCTGGAGTAAGGGACAGGGAGCTAATGAAAAACTGTTTTTT	CAWSKGQGANEKLFF
TRBV7-2	-	TRBD1	TRBJ2-7	TGTGCCAGCAGCTTAGCGGGGACAGCGGAATACGAGCAGTACTTC	CASSLAGTAEYEQYF
TRBV7-8	few	-	TRBJ1-6	TGTGCCAGCAGCTTAGTGCGGGTCGGGGATTCACCCCTCCACTTT	CASSLVRVGDSPLHF
TRBV5-6	few	-	TRBJ2-7	TGTGCCAGCGGGGAGGGGGTCTACGAGCAGTACTTC	CASGEGVYEQYF